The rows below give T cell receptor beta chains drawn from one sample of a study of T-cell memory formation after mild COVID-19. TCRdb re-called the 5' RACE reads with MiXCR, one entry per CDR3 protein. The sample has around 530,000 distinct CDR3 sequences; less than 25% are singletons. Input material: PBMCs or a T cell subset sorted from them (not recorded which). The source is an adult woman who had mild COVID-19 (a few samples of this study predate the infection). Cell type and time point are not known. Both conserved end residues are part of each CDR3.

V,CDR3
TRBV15,CATSRNSETQYF
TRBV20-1,CSARLRGGSDTQYF
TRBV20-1,CSARSLGRAEAFF
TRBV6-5,CASSYIKLTGSSMPLHF
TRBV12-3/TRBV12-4,CASSPGTTEQFF
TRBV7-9,CASSSTGQLNTGELFF
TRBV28,CASNGRGPDNSPLHF
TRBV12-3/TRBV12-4,CASSLALMRNYGYTF
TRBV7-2,CASSPPIVEQFF
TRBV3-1,CASSHVAGLTYNEQFF
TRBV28,CASSPSGRETDTQYF
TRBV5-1,CASSFVGSDTQYF
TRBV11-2,CASSPAITDTQYF
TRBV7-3,CASSLGVANEQFF
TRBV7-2,CASSQAGEQFF
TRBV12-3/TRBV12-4,CASSLGTGFRNSPLHF
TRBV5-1,CASSLVVGASTAANTGELFF
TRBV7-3,CASSPTGGDNTGELFF
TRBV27,CASSLRTGRNQPQHF
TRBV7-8,CASSYSRSNTEAFF
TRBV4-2,CASSPILTSGGYEQYF
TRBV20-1,CSASVQRGGNEQYF
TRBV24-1,CATAHEVAGELFF
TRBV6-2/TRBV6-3,CASSSSAGGSYEQYF
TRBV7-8,CASSSWTSGGHTQYF
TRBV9,CASSVVGGGTLDEQFF
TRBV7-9,CASSSSRNSYNEQFF
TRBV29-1,CSVEQVGTNYGYTF
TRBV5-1,CASSSLRDTEAFF
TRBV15,CATSRDRGEANEQFF
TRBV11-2,CASSFLGGKGYEQYF
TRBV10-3,CAIRPAGANYGYTF
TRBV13,CASSPRPQGWDEQYF
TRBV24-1,CATSDRTGAQETQYF
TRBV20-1,CSARDEGGSYEQYF
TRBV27,CATSVTGGTYNSPLHF
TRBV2,CASRRSVSTDTQYF
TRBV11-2,CASSLRKRSDTQYF
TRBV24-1,CATSDTISGRDGEQFF
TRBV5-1,CASSRGVVTGEEKLFF
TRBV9,CASSVGDTLVPSYEQYF
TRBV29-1,CSALRLDEQYF
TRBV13,CASSPAGDNEQFF
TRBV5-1,CASSPRAGGQPQHF
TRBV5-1,CASSLPFTSGGARPQTNEQFF
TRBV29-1,CSVEGLSDQETQYF
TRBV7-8,CASSLAGLATGRDTQYF
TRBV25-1,CASSGYGLAGSTDTQYF
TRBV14,CASSQGLNSGRRYEQYF
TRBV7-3,CASSPGTGPRAFF
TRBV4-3,CASSQGAGGYNEQFF